These T cell receptor beta chains were read from a single sample in a study of blood T cells in healthy people across ages. From the 5' RACE reads, TCRdb called clonotypes with MiXCR, one entry per CDR3 protein. The sample records some 550,000 distinct CDR3 sequences, around 48% being singletons. The sequenced sample consisted of blood. The source is a man older than 75 in good health. Each CDR3 is given with its conserved first and last residue. The D gene is left open where the match is weak. Where a row states a size, it is once, few, many or the class of an expanded clone; other rows omit it.

v_gene,j_gene,abundance,d_gene,CDR3aa,CDR3nt
TRBV9,TRBJ1-2,few,-,CASSVVGDTNYGYTF,TGTGCCAGCAGCGTAGTCGGGGATACTAACTATGGCTACACCTTC
TRBV13,TRBJ1-5,few,TRBD1,CASSLGRGTGSQPQHF,TGTGCCAGCAGCTTAGGCAGAGGGACAGGGAGTCAGCCCCAGCATTTT
TRBV6-6,TRBJ1-1,-,-,CASSSLDRLNTEAFF,TGTGCCAGCAGTTCCCTGGACAGACTGAACACTGAAGCTTTCTTT
TRBV6-5,TRBJ2-5,-,TRBD2,CASSSIASGNQETQYF,TGTGCCAGCAGTAGCATCGCTAGCGGGAACCAAGAGACCCAGTACTTC
TRBV28,TRBJ1-2,few,-,CASSLEISGYTF,TGTGCCAGCAGTTTAGAGATTAGCGGCTACACCTTC
TRBV28,TRBJ2-1,-,-,CASSFISGRNLYNEQFF,TGTGCCAGCAGTTTCATTTCGGGAAGGAACTTATACAATGAGCAGTTCTTC
TRBV11-1,TRBJ2-1,few,TRBD2,CASSSREEQFF,TGTGCCAGCAGCTCGCGGGAGGAGCAGTTCTTC
TRBV6-6,TRBJ1-2,many,-,CASSTNNYGYTF,TGTGCCAGCAGCACAAATAACTATGGCTACACCTTC
TRBV12-5,TRBJ1-6,few,-,CASGLTASPLHF,TGTGCTAGTGGTTTGACGGCTTCACCCCTCCACTTT
TRBV12-3/TRBV12-4,TRBJ2-7,few,TRBD2,CASSPLAGGIYEQYF,TGTGCCAGCAGTCCTCTAGCGGGAGGGATCTACGAGCAGTACTTC
TRBV5-1,TRBJ2-4,-,-,CASSLLGGNEQYF,TGCGCCAGCAGCTTGTTAGGAGGGAATGAGCAGTACTTC
TRBV27,TRBJ2-1,-,TRBD1,CASSKVPGQGLGEQFF,TGTGCCAGCAGTAAAGTTCCGGGACAGGGTTTAGGTGAGCAGTTCTTC
TRBV18,TRBJ2-5,-,-,CASSPSNRPAETQYF,TGTGCCAGCTCACCATCGAATCGTCCGGCGGAGACCCAGTACTTC
TRBV7-6,TRBJ2-1,-,-,CASSLLRQTSYNEQFF,TGTGCCAGCAGCTTACTTAGGCAGACCTCCTACAATGAGCAGTTCTTC